This TCR beta chain was recovered during a study of regulatory T cells in long-lasting Graves disease. V lost 6 bases to trimming and J lost 6 bases, with 21 bases between them. Germline-derived CDR1 and CDR2 are SGHTA and FQGTGA. CDR3 length equals 15 residues. The time point: newly diagnosed GD, antithyroid drugs for less than 3 months. Following extraction of RNA from PBMCs, that RNA was used to make the TCR library. Points on this clonotype: This may arise from a read error, as a much more abundant clone is one base away.

TCR beta libraries were built with iRepertoire HTBI primers and Arm-PCR of CDR3 regions. MiXCR was run by TCRdb on the multiplex PCR reads, yielding one entry per CDR3 protein. The repertoire consists of about 420,000 distinct CDR3 sequences, with 15% to 20% occurring once and the leading ten covering 20% to 25%. The data also belong to a second study, concerning T cells in Graves' hyperthyroidism and ophthalmopathy. That work adds: An initial round of RT-PCR targeting the TCR CDR3 relied on the HTBI primer set. Separation of ophthalmopathy from stable hyperthyroidism was achieved by a 13 V-J model.

Specimen: peripheral blood mononuclear cells (PBMCs), collected at new diagnosis, from a patient treated with antithyroid drugs. The TCR sequence derives from a woman aged 18-35 years with Graves disease. This chain joins TRBV7-3 and TRBJ2-7; maybe TRBD2 (7 bases). The CDR3 DNA is TGTGCCAGCAGGAGACGGGGGGCGTGGGTTATCGAGCAGTACTTC. Translated, it gives CASRRRGAWVIEQYF. Together with reference TRBV7-3 and TRBJ2-7, the CDR3 gives the full variable domain: GAGVSQTPSNKVTEKGKYVELRCDPISGHTALYWYRQSLGQGPEFLIYFQGTGAADDSGLPNDRFFAVRPEGSVSTLKIQRTERGDSAVYLCASRRRGAWVIEQYFGPGTRLTVT.